Listed below are T cell receptor beta chains from one sample, sequenced in a study of blood T cell repertoires in COVID-19. The repertoire was sequenced with immunoSEQ multiplex PCR; TCRdb's copy has only in-frame clones and lacks some. The data hold around 230,000 clones, with roughly nine tenths observed a single time. The sequenced sample was PBMCs or T cells enriched from blood (not recorded which). All receptors derive from a woman aged 25 to 39 with acute COVID-19. Each CDR3 is given with its conserved first and last residue.

TRBV15	TRBJ1-2	15	CATSRGRGQQYGYTF
TRBV30	TRBJ1-2	13	CAWSVQGAGGYTF
TRBV18	TRBJ1-3	16	CASSPRQEYTGNTIYF
TRBV10-3	TRBJ2-7	14	CAIRSNRESYEQYF
TRBV11-2	TRBJ2-2	16	CASSSRGYRGLGELFF
TRBV6-5	TRBJ1-5	13	CASSYGQGQPQHF
TRBV7-2	TRBJ1-2	15	CASSKERGQVYGYTF
TRBV2	TRBJ2-7	13	CASLGQGSYEQYF
TRBV2	TRBJ2-3	15	CASSELGGGADTQYF
TRBV4-1	TRBJ2-3	15	CASSQGLTGKDTQYF
TRBV10-3	TRBJ1-1	14	CAIRTTGVDTEAFF
TRBV2	TRBJ1-1	13	CASTGGTDTEAFF
TRBV10-3	TRBJ1-1	12	CAISETGGEAFF
TRBV6-2/TRBV6-3	TRBJ1-4	12	CASSLGLGKLFF
TRBV11-2	TRBJ2-1	14	CASSLGSAYNEQFF
TRBV29-1	TRBJ1-2	14	CSVEEKKGITGYTF
TRBV29-1	TRBJ1-2	10	CSGGQGLNTF
TRBV3-1/TRBV3-2	TRBJ1-3	15	CASSQVGSSGNTIYF
TRBV9	TRBJ1-2	14	CASSADRDLGGYTF
TRBV21-1	TRBJ2-1	14	CASSPDRVTAEQFF
TRBV27	TRBJ2-7	14	CASSLGDRGYEQYF
TRBV4-3	TRBJ1-4	17	CASSQVEGVATNEKLFF
TRBV7-6	TRBJ2-3	15	CASSLTRGTTDTQYF
TRBV15	TRBJ1-5	15	CATSRQGSSNQPQHF
TRBV4-1	TRBJ2-7	15	CASSLVPGQLYEQYF
TRBV4-3	TRBJ2-2	18	CASSQASRGFGFLGELFF
TRBV19	TRBJ1-5	13	CASSIDREQPQHF
TRBV4-1	TRBJ2-7	14	CASSQGGLHYEQYF
TRBV18	TRBJ2-7	13	CASLAGSSYEQYF
TRBV2	TRBJ1-1	13	CATQRLMNTEAFF
TRBV29-1	TRBJ1-2	12	CSGQGQGGFYTF
TRBV19	TRBJ1-1	14	CASSISDSNTEAFF